This TCR beta chain was retrieved from a study of shared clonotypes between healthy human individuals. Trimming removed 7 bases from V and 2 bases from J, with 7 bases in between. The length of the CDR3 is 12 residues. Germline CDR1 SGHRS, CDR2 YFSETQ. TCRdb keeps only in-frame clones here, not all; method: immunoSEQ multiplex PCR. This sample yields roughly 2,500,000 clones, of which approximately 93% are seen a single time; about 0.34% belongs to the top ten. The chain employs TRBV5-1 and TRBJ1-5; unclear D gene. The sample was naive CD4+ T cells from PBMCs. Noted subset: CD45RA+ positively selected. This TCR was recovered from a man in his late teens or twenties in good health. Some clones in this sample may be carry-over from other donors' samples. This CDR3 reads CASGRGNQPQHF. The CDR3 nucleotides read TGCGCCAGCGGAAGGGGCAATCAGCCCCAGCATTTT. Variable domain in full (rest from reference TRBV5-1 and TRBJ1-5): KAGVTQTPRYLIKTRGQQVTLSCSPISGHRSVSWYQQTPGQGLQFLFEYFSETQRNKGNFPGRFSGRQFSNSRSEMNVSTLELGDSALYLCASGRGNQPQHFGDGTRLSIL.